Listed below are T cell receptor beta chains from one sample, sequenced in a study of cytomegalovirus exposure and HLA in healthy donors. TCRdb keeps only in-frame clones here, not all; method: immunoSEQ multiplex PCR. The sample consists of about 120,000 clones, 74% of them appearing once. Sequenced sample: PBMCs. The source of these receptors is a woman in her forties or fifties in good health and CMV-seropositive. Both conserved end residues are part of each CDR3. D genes are given only for firm matches. Size values are once, few and many counts, or a class for expanded clones, and some rows have none.

cdr3_nt | cdr3_aa | d_call | j_call | clone_size | v_call
TGTGCCAGCAGAGCGGCCCTCGGGGAAGCTTTCTTT | CASRAALGEAFF | - | TRBJ1-1 | - | TRBV25-1
TGTGCCAGCTCACCGATCAGGGGAGAGACGGAGACCCAGTACTTC | CASSPIRGETETQYF | - | TRBJ2-5 | - | TRBV18
TGTGCCAGCACCATACCCACGGGACAGATCACTGAAGCTTTCTTT | CASTIPTGQITEAFF | TRBD1 | TRBJ1-1 | - | TRBV28
TGCAGCGTTGAAGTCCGGAGGACAGCGAACACCGGGGAGCTGTTTTTT | CSVEVRRTANTGELFF | - | TRBJ2-2 | - | TRBV29-1
TGCGCCAGCAGCTTGGCAGGGGGCGGCTATGGCTACACCTTC | CASSLAGGGYGYTF | TRBD1 | TRBJ1-2 | once | TRBV5-1
TGTGCCTGGAGTGTGGGGGCCGTCACTGAAGCTTTCTTT | CAWSVGAVTEAFF | - | TRBJ1-1 | few | TRBV30
TGTGCCAGCGCTGTTACTAGACGCAACGAGCAGTACTTC | CASAVTRRNEQYF | - | TRBJ2-7 | once | TRBV28
TGCGCCAGCAGCTTGTTGGCGGGGAGCCCCCAAGAGACCCAGTACTTC | CASSLLAGSPQETQYF | - | TRBJ2-5 | - | TRBV5-1
TGTGCCAGTAGTATCTCGCAGGGTCTGAAAGAGACCCAGTACTTC | CASSISQGLKETQYF | - | TRBJ2-5 | - | TRBV19
TGTGCCAGCACTCCTACAGGGGTTTACGAGCAGTACTTC | CASTPTGVYEQYF | TRBD1 | TRBJ2-7 | - | TRBV28
TGTGCCAGCAGTGAATTGGACAGGGATGAAAAACTGTTTTTT | CASSELDRDEKLFF | TRBD1 | TRBJ1-4 | - | TRBV25-1
TGTGCCAGCTCTTTCACAGGAGGGGACACTGAAGCTTTCTTT | CASSFTGGDTEAFF | - | TRBJ1-1 | - | TRBV18
TGTGCCAGCAGTCTTATCGCAGGGGAATCGGGTGAAGCTTTCTTT | CASSLIAGESGEAFF | - | TRBJ1-1 | few | TRBV6-6
TGTGCCAGCACCCCCTCGTGGGGGGAGGACAATGAGCAGTTCTTC | CASTPSWGEDNEQFF | - | TRBJ2-1 | - | TRBV7-2
TGCGCCAGCAGCCAAGGACAGGGGCGAGAGACCCAGTACTTC | CASSQGQGRETQYF | TRBD1 | TRBJ2-5 | - | TRBV4-3
TGCGCCAGCAGCCAAGACAGGGTTAGTTACAATCAGCCCCAGCATTTT | CASSQDRVSYNQPQHF | - | TRBJ1-5 | - | TRBV4-1
TGTGCCAGCAGCCAAGAGACAGGGAGCTCTGGAAACACCATATATTTT | CASSQETGSSGNTIYF | TRBD1 | TRBJ1-3 | - | TRBV4-2
TGCAGCGTTGATTCGCGACCTAGCTCCTACGAGCAGTACTTC | CSVDSRPSSYEQYF | - | TRBJ2-7 | - | TRBV29-1
TGTGCCAGCAGCGGGGGAGGGCGGGAGACCCAGTACTTC | CASSGGGRETQYF | TRBD2 | TRBJ2-5 | - | TRBV7-3
TGCGCCAGCAGCCAAGATGGCACGGGGGTGACAGATACGCAGTATTTT | CASSQDGTGVTDTQYF | - | TRBJ2-3 | - | TRBV4-3
TGCAGCGTTGACGGAGCTTTCTTT | CSVDGAFF | - | TRBJ1-1 | - | TRBV29-1
TGTGCCAGCAGTTTAATCGGGGAGGGGGAGACCCAGTACTTC | CASSLIGEGETQYF | TRBD2 | TRBJ2-5 | few | TRBV28
TGTGCCAGCAGCCCAAGAGGGTGGGAATCCTACAATGAGCAGTTCTTC | CASSPRGWESYNEQFF | - | TRBJ2-1 | - | TRBV11-3
TGTGCCATCAGTCGGGACAGGGTAGGGTCTAATGAAAAACTGTTTTTT | CAISRDRVGSNEKLFF | TRBD1 | TRBJ1-4 | few | TRBV10-3
TGTGCCAGCAGTGGGCCCCATTGGTACGACAGAAAGGGCAATAGCAATCAGCCCCAGCATTTT | CASSGPHWYDRKGNSNQPQHF | - | TRBJ1-5 | - | TRBV2
TGTGCCAGCTCACCTCTTTCATCAGGAGCGGGGCTCTTC | CASSPLSSGAGLF | TRBD2 | TRBJ2-7 | - | TRBV18
TGCGCCAGCAGCTCGGGACAGAACACCGGGGAGCTGTTTTTT | CASSSGQNTGELFF | - | TRBJ2-2 | few | TRBV5-1
TGCGCCAGCAAGGTAACGCGGGGGATTAAGGGAACCTACGAGCAGTACTTC | CASKVTRGIKGTYEQYF | TRBD2 | TRBJ2-7 | - | TRBV10-2
TGTGCCACTATAGCGGGAGGGGATTTTCATGAGCAGTTCTTC | CATIAGGDFHEQFF | TRBD2 | TRBJ2-1 | - | TRBV10-3
TGTGCCAGCAGAGGGGATTATTCGAACACTGAAGCTTTCTTT | CASRGDYSNTEAFF | - | TRBJ1-1 | - | TRBV6-5
TGTGCCTGGAGTGTCGGGACAATAGGGTATGGCTACACCTTC | CAWSVGTIGYGYTF | - | TRBJ1-2 | few | TRBV30
TGTGCCAGCAGCTCCATTACAGGGGCGAGGACTGAAGCTTTCTTT | CASSSITGARTEAFF | TRBD1 | TRBJ1-1 | few | TRBV7-2
TGTGCCAGCAGCTTTACAGGGGGCGTTGAGACCCAGTACTTC | CASSFTGGVETQYF | TRBD1 | TRBJ2-5 | - | TRBV7-2
TGTGCCAGCAGCTTAGTTCCCGCAGACTATGGCTACACCTTC | CASSLVPADYGYTF | - | TRBJ1-2 | - | TRBV7-8
TGTGCCAGCAGCGTAGACGGCAGGGGTCCTGAAGCTTTCTTT | CASSVDGRGPEAFF | - | TRBJ1-1 | - | TRBV9
TGTGCCAGTAGTATAGCCGCCGGGGAAAAACTGTTTTTT | CASSIAAGEKLFF | - | TRBJ1-4 | - | TRBV19
TGTGCCTGGAGTGTACTTTCAGGGGTAGGAAACACCATATATTTT | CAWSVLSGVGNTIYF | - | TRBJ1-3 | - | TRBV30
TGTGCCAGCAGCTTGGTTACAGGGAACACTGAAGCTTTCTTT | CASSLVTGNTEAFF | - | TRBJ1-1 | - | TRBV5-4
TGTGCCAGCAGCCAAGATACGGGACAGGTATTCTATGGCTACACCTTC | CASSQDTGQVFYGYTF | TRBD1 | TRBJ1-2 | - | TRBV4-2
TGTGCCAGCTCACCCTTACTAGCGGGAACTGTCGGGGAGCAGTACTTC | CASSPLLAGTVGEQYF | TRBD2 | TRBJ2-7 | - | TRBV18